The rows below give T cell receptor beta chains drawn from one sample of a study of blood T cells in healthy people across ages. TCRdb fed the 5' RACE reads into MiXCR, producing one record per CDR3 protein. The sample includes approximately 780,000 distinct CDR3 sequences, about 26% seen only once; the top ten take 3%. The same data also contributed to another study, on T cells of mothers and their children.

Sequencing used blood. These receptors came from a boy between 10 and 17 years old in good health. Both conserved end residues are trimmed from each CDR3. Clone size is shown for a subset of rows, as once, few, many or a class of expanded clone.

CDR3 protein: SVEDGEETQY; V gene: TRBV29-1; J gene: TRBJ2-5; clone size: few
CDR3 protein: SARDTLNPTNTGELF; V gene: TRBV20-1; J gene: TRBJ2-2; clone size: NA
CDR3 protein: ASSLGQGVAYEQY; V gene: TRBV7-9; J gene: TRBJ2-7; clone size: NA
CDR3 protein: ASSENTGMAYGYT; V gene: TRBV7-2; J gene: TRBJ1-2; clone size: NA
CDR3 protein: ASSPRGSTGELL; V gene: TRBV7-9; J gene: TRBJ2-2; clone size: NA
CDR3 protein: ASERTGQSNEQF; V gene: TRBV6-1; J gene: TRBJ2-1; clone size: NA
CDR3 protein: ASSYSREGYEQY; V gene: TRBV6-5; J gene: TRBJ2-7; clone size: NA
CDR3 protein: ASSPRSSNEKLF; V gene: TRBV7-8; J gene: TRBJ1-4; clone size: few
CDR3 protein: SVADRGSYGYT; V gene: TRBV29-1; J gene: TRBJ1-2; clone size: few
CDR3 protein: ASSAGWGTDTQY; V gene: TRBV2; J gene: TRBJ2-3; clone size: NA
CDR3 protein: ASSLTGYGEKLF; V gene: TRBV7-9; J gene: TRBJ1-4; clone size: many
CDR3 protein: ASSLRNRLMNEQF; V gene: TRBV11-1; J gene: TRBJ2-1; clone size: NA